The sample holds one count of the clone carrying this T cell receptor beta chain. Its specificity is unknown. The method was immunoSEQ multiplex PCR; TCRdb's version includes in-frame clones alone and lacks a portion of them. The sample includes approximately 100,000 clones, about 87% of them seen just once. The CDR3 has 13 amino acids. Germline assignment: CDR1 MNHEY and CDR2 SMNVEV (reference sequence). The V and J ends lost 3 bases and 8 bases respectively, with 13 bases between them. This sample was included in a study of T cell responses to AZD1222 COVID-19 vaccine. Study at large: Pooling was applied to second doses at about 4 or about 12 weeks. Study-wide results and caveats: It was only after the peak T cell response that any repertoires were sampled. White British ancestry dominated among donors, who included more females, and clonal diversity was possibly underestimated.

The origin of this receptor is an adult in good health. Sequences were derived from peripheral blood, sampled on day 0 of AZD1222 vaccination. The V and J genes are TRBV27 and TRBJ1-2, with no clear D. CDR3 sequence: CASSLSARGGYTF. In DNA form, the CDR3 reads TGTGCCAGCAGTTTGAGCGCGCGGGGAGGCTACACCTTC.